Sequencing of this T cell receptor beta chain was carried out in a study of blood T cell repertoires in COVID-19. Study overall: The samples span acute and convalescent COVID-19 from the United States, Italy and Spain. PBMCs, B-cell-depleted T cells, or T cells were the source of the cDNA or gDNA that made up the material.

In the authors' workflow: Amplification from reference gene primers served as the basis for estimated nucleated cell counts. Produced via immunoSEQ multiplex PCR; TCRdb's table is partial and in-frame only. The DNA gave D and trimming, while V, J and clone size come from that table. The repertoire holds roughly 100,000 clones, with more than 85% as singletons. V was clipped by 2 bases and J by 3 bases, with 12 bases between them. The CDR3 totals 16 residues. Germline-derived CDR1 and CDR2 are SGHNT and YYREEE (reference sequence). What was sequenced was peripheral blood. The chain uses TRBV5-4 and TRBJ1-6; maybe TRBD1 (5 bases). This clonotype was sampled from a man aged 45-60 years with active or convalescent COVID-19. DNA of the CDR3: TGTGCCAGCAGCTTTGAAGGGGCAGGCTATAATTCACCCCTCCACTTT. Protein product: CASSFEGAGYNSPLHF.